The clone carrying this T cell receptor beta chain was observed a handful of times. With a J-beta primer mix and a sample-barcoded 5' primer, a second PCR ran about 6 to 11 cycles. Each of the samples gave a minimum of 2.5 million paired-end reads that contained CDR3. One entry per CDR3 protein results from TCRdb running MiXCR on the 5' RACE reads. The sample has over 1,200,000 distinct CDR3 sequences; 45% to 70% are singletons. These data come from a study of blood T cells in healthy people across ages. V dropped 5 bases and J dropped 4; count of bases not matched to a gene: 7. The germline V gene has CDR1 SGHAT and CDR2 FQDESV (reference sequence). The CDR3 consists of 15 residues.

The material sequenced was blood. This clonotype was sampled from a man between 18 and 29 years old in good health. V gene TRBV11-1 combines with J gene TRBJ2-1; TRBD1 agrees at 8 bases. DNA for the CDR3: TGTGCCAGCAGCCCCGACAGGGGTCTATACAATGAGCAGTTCTTC. Its protein is CASSPDRGLYNEQFF. Full variable domain (remainder filled in from reference TRBV11-1 and TRBJ2-1): EAEVAQSPRYKITEKSQAVAFWCDPISGHATLYWYRQILGQGPELLVQFQDESVVDDSQLPKDRFSAERLKGVDSTLKIQPAELGDSAMYLCASSPDRGLYNEQFFGPGTRLTVL.